Listed below are T cell receptor beta chains from one sample, sequenced in a study of monozygotic twins with inflammatory bowel disease. TCRdb reprocessed the 5' RACE reads and stores each CDR3 protein as one record, lacking DNA. The sample table sets out roughly 150,000 distinct CDR3 sequences. Sequencing was carried out using blood. These receptors were collected from a human donor with ulcerative colitis or Crohn's disease, or a healthy co-twin of an affected twin (not recorded which). Both conserved end residues are part of each CDR3. The order of the fields is V gene, J gene, CDR3 protein.

TRBV7-9	TRBJ1-2	CASSLLLGEKDYGYTF
TRBV9	TRBJ2-1	CASSVGGSLSNEQFF
TRBV19	TRBJ2-7	CASSIPGVAEQYF
TRBV6-1	TRBJ2-1	CASSENWRVSSYNEQFF
TRBV29-1	TRBJ2-2	CSVSGSANTGELFF
TRBV5-1	TRBJ2-3	CASSWGQSTDTQYF
TRBV6-7	TRBJ1-3	CASSYGGYSGNTIYF
TRBV5-1	TRBJ2-2	CASSLQFTGELFF
TRBV29-1	TRBJ2-3	CSVERGPDTQYF
TRBV5-1	TRBJ2-3	CASSLREMGPDTQYF
TRBV18	TRBJ2-3	CASSPLGDYTDTQYF
TRBV27	TRBJ2-7	CASSRWDRVYEQYF
TRBV24-1	TRBJ2-2	CATSALDLNTGELFF
TRBV27	TRBJ1-1	CASSFKGGPVKNTEAFF
TRBV29-1	TRBJ1-1	CSVGTGGRRTEAFF
TRBV5-6	TRBJ2-5	CASSPRAGGETQYF
TRBV12-3/TRBV12-4	TRBJ1-5	CASRPPGVGNQPQHF
TRBV7-2	TRBJ2-5	CASSWAVQETQYF
TRBV10-3	TRBJ1-6	CATWDSYNSPLHF
TRBV7-2	TRBJ2-7	CASSSTSGSYEQYF
TRBV7-3	TRBJ1-4	CASSSSGATNEKLFF
TRBV29-1	TRBJ1-4	CSVGQGWEKLFF
TRBV20-1	TRBJ2-1	CSAGVGIERNNEQFF
TRBV19	TRBJ2-7	CASSLTGGLYEQYF
TRBV27	TRBJ1-6	CASSPTPQGGSPGSYNSPLHF
TRBV27	TRBJ1-2	CASSFDRAAAYGYTF
TRBV5-1	TRBJ2-2	CASSSNTADTGELFF
TRBV29-1	TRBJ2-7	CSVAEAYEQYF
TRBV28	TRBJ1-1	CASRRTGGVGEAFF
TRBV6-5	TRBJ2-1	CASSRTGLGEQFF
TRBV12-3/TRBV12-4	TRBJ2-7	CASTRDRIQPYEQYF
TRBV25-1	TRBJ2-5	CASSEPQAGKETQYF
TRBV20-1	TRBJ1-4	CSAPGTGTEKLFF
TRBV7-2	TRBJ2-7	CASSLQSPAYEQYF
TRBV7-9	TRBJ2-7	CASSLGGDLNPYEQYF
TRBV5-4	TRBJ2-1	CASSLEGARGSEQFF
TRBV10-3	TRBJ2-5	CAISESLGYQETQYF
TRBV12-3/TRBV12-4	TRBJ1-2	CASSSDRSNYGYTF
TRBV28	TRBJ2-7	CASPADRGRLSEQYF
TRBV7-3	TRBJ2-7	CASSFTGTSGRSSYEQYF
TRBV6-1	TRBJ1-3	CASSASPRSSGNTIYF
TRBV10-3	TRBJ2-1	CAISGTSGRSRLNEQFF
TRBV27	TRBJ2-2	CASSNSDRLFTGELFF
TRBV10-1	TRBJ2-1	CASSRTGEDNEQFF
TRBV7-2	TRBJ1-1	CASSLVGRQTPNTEAFF
TRBV18	TRBJ2-1	CASSPRSSGTSYNEQFF
TRBV3-1	TRBJ1-1	CASSARGGKAFF
TRBV12-3/TRBV12-4	TRBJ2-7	CASSLADTTYEQYF
TRBV4-3	TRBJ2-7	CASSQTRGGFDEQYF
TRBV6-5	TRBJ1-2	CASSTRQGGLYGYTF
TRBV5-8	TRBJ2-7	CATSPGTGGLYEQYF
TRBV5-1	TRBJ2-5	CASSLFSGPEETQYF
TRBV5-1	TRBJ2-1	CASSLRGQDIDEQFF